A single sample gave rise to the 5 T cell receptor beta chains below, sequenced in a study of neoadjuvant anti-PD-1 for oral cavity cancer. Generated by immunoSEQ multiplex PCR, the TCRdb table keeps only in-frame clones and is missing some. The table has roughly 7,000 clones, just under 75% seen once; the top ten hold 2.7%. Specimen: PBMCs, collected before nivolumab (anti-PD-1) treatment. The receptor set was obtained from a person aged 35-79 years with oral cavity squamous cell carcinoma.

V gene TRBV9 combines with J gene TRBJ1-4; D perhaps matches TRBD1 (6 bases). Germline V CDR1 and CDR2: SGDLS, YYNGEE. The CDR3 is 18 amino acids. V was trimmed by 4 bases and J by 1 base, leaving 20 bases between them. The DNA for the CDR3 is TGTGCCAGCAGCCCCACCATGACAGGAGGGGAAACTAATGAAAAACTGTTTTTT. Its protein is CASSPTMTGGETNEKLFF.

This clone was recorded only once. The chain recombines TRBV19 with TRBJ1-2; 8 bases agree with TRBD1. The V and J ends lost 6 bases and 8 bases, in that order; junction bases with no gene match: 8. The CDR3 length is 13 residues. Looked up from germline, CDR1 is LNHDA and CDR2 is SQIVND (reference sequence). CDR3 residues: CASSGTGLGGYTF. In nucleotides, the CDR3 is TGTGCCAGTAGCGGGACAGGCCTTGGGGGCTACACCTTC.

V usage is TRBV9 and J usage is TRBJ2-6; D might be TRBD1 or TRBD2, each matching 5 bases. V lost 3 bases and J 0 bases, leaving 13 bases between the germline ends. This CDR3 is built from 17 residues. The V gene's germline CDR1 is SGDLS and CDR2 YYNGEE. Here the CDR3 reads CASSALLGASGANVLTF. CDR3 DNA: TGTGCCAGCAGCGCGCTCCTCGGGGCCTCTGGGGCCAACGTCCTGACTTTC.

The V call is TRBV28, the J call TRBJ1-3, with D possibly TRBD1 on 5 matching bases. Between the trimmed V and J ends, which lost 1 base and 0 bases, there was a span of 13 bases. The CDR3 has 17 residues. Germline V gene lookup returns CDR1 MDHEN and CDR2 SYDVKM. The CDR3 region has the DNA TGTGCCAGCAGTTTATCAGGACAAACGAGCTCTGGAAACACCATATATTTT. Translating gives CASSLSGQTSSGNTIYF.

CDR3 DNA sequence: TGTGCCAGCAGCCTGACTAGCGGGGGGGCCGGGAATGAGCAGTTCTTC. Translating gives CASSLTSGGAGNEQFF. The V and J genes are TRBV11-3 and TRBJ2-1; TRBD2 aligns across 14 bases. The length of the CDR3 is 16 residues. Germline CDR1 and CDR2: SGHNT and YENEEA. The ends lost 5 bases at V and 7 bases at J; junction bases unmatched: 7. Full variable domain (remainder filled in from reference TRBV11-3 and TRBJ2-1): EAGVVQSPRYKIIEKKQPVAFWCNPISGHNTLYWYLQNLGQGPELLIRYENEEAVDDSQLPKDRFSAERLKGVDSTLKIQPAELGDSAVYLCASSLTSGGAGNEQFFGPGTRLTVL.